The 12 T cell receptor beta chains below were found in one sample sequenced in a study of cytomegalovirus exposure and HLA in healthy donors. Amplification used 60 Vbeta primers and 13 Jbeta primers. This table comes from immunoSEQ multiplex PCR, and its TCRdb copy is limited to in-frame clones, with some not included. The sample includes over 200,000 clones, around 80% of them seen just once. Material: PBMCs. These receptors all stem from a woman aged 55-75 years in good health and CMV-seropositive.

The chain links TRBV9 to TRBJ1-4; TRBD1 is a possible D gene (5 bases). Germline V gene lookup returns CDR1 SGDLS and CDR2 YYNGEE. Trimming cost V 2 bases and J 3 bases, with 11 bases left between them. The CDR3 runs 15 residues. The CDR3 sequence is CASSVQGVANEKLFF. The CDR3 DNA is TGTGCCAGCAGCGTCCAAGGGGTCGCTAATGAAAAACTGTTTTTT.

The CDR3 DNA reads as TGTGCCAGCTCAGAGGTCAGCTCCTACGAGCAGTACTTC. Its protein is CASSEVSSYEQYF. The V gene is TRBV18, the J gene TRBJ2-7; D gene unclear. Trimming left V 5 bases short and J 0 bases short, with 8 bases between. This CDR3 spans 13 amino acids. Germline V lookup: CDR1 KGHSH, CDR2 LQKENI.

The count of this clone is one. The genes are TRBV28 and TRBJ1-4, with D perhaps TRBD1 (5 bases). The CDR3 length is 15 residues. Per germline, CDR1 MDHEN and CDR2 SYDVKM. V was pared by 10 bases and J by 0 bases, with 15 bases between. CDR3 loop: CATSFGGATNEKLFF. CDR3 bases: TGTGCCACCTCGTTCGGGGGTGCAACTAATGAAAAACTGTTTTTT.

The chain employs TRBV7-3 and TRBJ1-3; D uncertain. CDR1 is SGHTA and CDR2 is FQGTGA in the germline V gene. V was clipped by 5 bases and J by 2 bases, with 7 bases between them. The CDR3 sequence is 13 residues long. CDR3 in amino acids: CASSVGAGNTIYF. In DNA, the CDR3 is TGTGCCAGCAGCGTTGGAGCTGGAAACACCATATATTTT.

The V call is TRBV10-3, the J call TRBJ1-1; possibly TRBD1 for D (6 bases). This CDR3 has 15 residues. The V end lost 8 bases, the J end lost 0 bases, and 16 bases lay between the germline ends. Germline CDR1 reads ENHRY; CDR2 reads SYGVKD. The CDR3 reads CAIGGQLGMNTEAFF. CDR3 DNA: TGTGCCATCGGGGGCCAGCTGGGTATGAACACTGAAGCTTTCTTT.

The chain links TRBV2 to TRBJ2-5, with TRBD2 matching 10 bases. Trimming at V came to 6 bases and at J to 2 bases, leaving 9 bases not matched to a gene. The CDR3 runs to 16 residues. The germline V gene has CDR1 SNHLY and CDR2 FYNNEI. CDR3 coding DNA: TGTGCCAGCAGCCCGGGACTAGCGAGCACTCAAGAGACCCAGTACTTC. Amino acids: CASSPGLASTQETQYF.

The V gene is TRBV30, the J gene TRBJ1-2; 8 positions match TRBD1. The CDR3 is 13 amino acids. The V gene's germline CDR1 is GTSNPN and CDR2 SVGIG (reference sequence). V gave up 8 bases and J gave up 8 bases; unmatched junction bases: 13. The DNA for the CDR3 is TGTGCCGCCCGCGCGACAGGGGAGGGAGGCTACACCTTC. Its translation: CAARATGEGGYTF.

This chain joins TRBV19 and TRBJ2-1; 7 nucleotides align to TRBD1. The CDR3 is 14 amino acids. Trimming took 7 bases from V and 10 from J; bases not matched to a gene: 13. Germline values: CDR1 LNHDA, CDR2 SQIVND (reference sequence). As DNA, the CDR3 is TGTGCCAGTAACACCGGGACAGTTGCTCGGGAGCAGTTCTTC. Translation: CASNTGTVAREQFF. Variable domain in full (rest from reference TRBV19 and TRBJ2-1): DGGITQSPKYLFRKEGQNVTLSCEQNLNHDAMYWYRQDPGQGLRLIYYSQIVNDFQKGDIAEGYSVSREKKESFPLTVTSAQKNPTAFYLCASNTGTVAREQFFGPGTRLTVL.

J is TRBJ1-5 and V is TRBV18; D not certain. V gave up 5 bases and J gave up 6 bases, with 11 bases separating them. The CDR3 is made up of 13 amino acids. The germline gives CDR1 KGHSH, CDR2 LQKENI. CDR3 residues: CASSDGAGQPQHF. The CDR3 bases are TGTGCCAGCTCAGATGGAGCGGGTCAGCCCCAGCATTTT.

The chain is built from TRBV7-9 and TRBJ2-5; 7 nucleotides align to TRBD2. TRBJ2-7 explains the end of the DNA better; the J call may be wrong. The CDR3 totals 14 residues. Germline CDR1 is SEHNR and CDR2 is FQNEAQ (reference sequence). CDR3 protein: CASSPRTSPYEQYF. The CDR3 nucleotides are TGTGCCAGCAGTCCCCGGACTAGTCCCTACGAGCAGTACTTC.

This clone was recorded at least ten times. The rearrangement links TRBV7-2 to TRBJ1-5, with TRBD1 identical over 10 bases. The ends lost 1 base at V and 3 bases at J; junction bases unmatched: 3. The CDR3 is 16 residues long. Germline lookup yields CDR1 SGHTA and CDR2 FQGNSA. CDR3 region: CASSLGDRGFNQPQHF. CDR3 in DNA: TGTGCCAGCAGCTTAGGGGACAGGGGATTCAATCAGCCCCAGCATTTT.

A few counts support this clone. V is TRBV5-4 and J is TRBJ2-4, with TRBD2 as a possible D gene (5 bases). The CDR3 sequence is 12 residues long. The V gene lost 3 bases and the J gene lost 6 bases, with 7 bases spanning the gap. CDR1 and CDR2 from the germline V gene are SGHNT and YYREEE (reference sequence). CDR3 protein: CASSSDSNIQYF. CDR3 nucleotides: TGTGCCAGCAGCTCGGACTCAAACATTCAGTACTTC.